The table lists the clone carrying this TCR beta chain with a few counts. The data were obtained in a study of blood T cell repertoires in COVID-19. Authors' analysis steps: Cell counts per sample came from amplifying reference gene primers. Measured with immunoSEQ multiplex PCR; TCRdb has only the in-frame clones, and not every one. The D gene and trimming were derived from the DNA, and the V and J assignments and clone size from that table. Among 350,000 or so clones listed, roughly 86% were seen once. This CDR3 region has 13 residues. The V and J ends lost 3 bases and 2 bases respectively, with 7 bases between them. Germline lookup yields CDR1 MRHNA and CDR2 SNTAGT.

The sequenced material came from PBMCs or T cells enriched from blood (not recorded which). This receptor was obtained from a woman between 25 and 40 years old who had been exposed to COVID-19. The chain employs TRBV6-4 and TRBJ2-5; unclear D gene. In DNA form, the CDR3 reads TGTGCCAGCAGTGAGCGGCCACAAGAGACCCAGTACTTC. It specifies CASSERPQETQYF.